This T cell receptor beta chain originates from a study of blood T cell repertoires in COVID-19. Across the study: Nucleic acid was either cDNA or gDNA, and it came from T cells, B-cell-depleted T cells, or PBMCs.

Authors' methods: How many nucleated cells were present was estimated from reference gene primer amplification. The method was immunoSEQ multiplex PCR; TCRdb's version includes in-frame clones alone and lacks a portion of them. V, J and clone size reflect that table, while D and trimming were determined from the DNA. The data show fewer than 50,000 clones, with over 75% seen just once and about 31% held by the top ten. Looked up from germline, CDR1 is LGHDT and CDR2 is YNNKEL (reference sequence). Trimming stripped 5 bases from V and 6 bases from J, with 11 bases between. The CDR3 consists of 14 residues.

The J gene is TRBJ1-6, the V gene TRBV3-1 (or the pseudogene TRBV3-2); weak D call: TRBD1 (6 bases). This receptor was obtained from a man aged 70-80 years with active COVID-19. The sequenced sample consisted of peripheral blood. DNA of the CDR3: TGTGCCAGCAGCGGCGACAGGAGTAATTCACCCCTCCACTTT. Its protein product is CASSGDRSNSPLHF.